This T cell receptor (beta chain) was sequenced during a study of blood T cell repertoires in COVID-19. Study-level background: T cells, B-cell-depleted T cells, or PBMCs provided the cDNA or gDNA that served as material.

Germline V lookup: CDR1 SSHAT, CDR2 FNYEAQ (reference sequence). This CDR3 is built from 18 residues. With respect to this clone: Relative to the germline gene, one junction end is altered; a read error may explain this.

Authors' methods: Amplification with reference gene primers provided the estimates of nucleated cell counts. Only in-frame clones appear in the TCRdb table, and some are missing; sequencing was by immunoSEQ multiplex PCR. The V and J calls and clone size are taken from that table; D and trimming were inferred from the DNA. The sample shows fewer than 180,000 clones, 84% of them seen only once. The rearrangement links TRBV7-7 to TRBJ2-7, with 8 bases lining up with TRBD1. This TCR was sampled from a man aged 65-85 years with acute or convalescent COVID-19. Sample: peripheral blood. CDR3 loop: CASSLGRIRGQALYEQYF. DNA for the CDR3: TGTGCTAGCAGCCTTGGCAGGATAAGGGGACAGGCTCTCTACGAGCAGTACTTC.